Here is one TCR beta chain with its context. The sample comes from a study of blood T cell repertoires in COVID-19. The wider study: The United States, Italy and Spain supplied acute and convalescent COVID-19 samples. Sample material is recorded as cDNA or gDNA derived from T cells, B-cell-depleted T cells, or PBMCs.

Repertoires were generated with immunoSEQ multiplex PCR, while TCRdb's copy carries only in-frame clones and drops some. The sample gives about 210,000 clones, about 86% of which show up once; under 3% is in the top ten. The CDR3 contains 13 residues. V dropped 10 bases and J dropped 8 bases, with 19 bases sitting between them. CDR1 and CDR2 from the germline V gene are SGHAT and FQNNGV. The specimen sequenced was peripheral blood. The clonotype originates from a man aged 45-65 years with active or convalescent COVID-19. The chain links TRBV11-2 to TRBJ2-3; a weak D match, TRBD2 (7 bases). The CDR3 DNA follows: TGTGCCACTAGAGAGGGGGGGCAGAGTACGCAGTATTTT. This sequence encodes CATREGGQSTQYF.